Listed below are T cell receptor beta chains from one sample, sequenced in a study of T-cell reconstitution after alpha-beta-depleted transplantation in children. A single record per CDR3 protein comes from TCRdb applying MiXCR to the PCR reads. The sample has 700,000 to 950,000 distinct CDR3 sequences, 15% to 20% seen once. The sequencing used PBMCs, mostly from graft donor cells, collected 360 days after TCRalphabeta/CD19-depleted stem cell transplant. Source of these receptors: a male patient aged 10-17 years who had a stem cell transplant for acute lymphoblastic leukemia, so the T cells may come from the graft donor. Each CDR3 is given with its conserved first and last residue. The D gene is left open where the match is weak. Size is omitted from some rows. Given values are once, few, many or a class for expanded clones.

V gene: TRBV7-2
D gene: TRBD2
clone size: NA
J gene: TRBJ2-3
CDR3 protein: CASSQTAAGEYF
CDR3 DNA: TGTGCCAGCAGCCAGACAGCCGCGGGGGAATATTTT

V gene: TRBV19
D gene: TRBD2
clone size: NA
J gene: TRBJ2-1
CDR3 protein: CASSLMAGAVYEQFF
CDR3 DNA: TGTGCCAGTAGTTTAATGGCGGGAGCAGTGTATGAGCAGTTCTTC

V gene: TRBV27
D gene: NA
clone size: NA
J gene: TRBJ2-7
CDR3 protein: CASKRTAGDYYEQYF
CDR3 DNA: TGTGCCAGCAAGAGGACTGCGGGTGACTACTACGAGCAGTACTTC

V gene: TRBV3-1
D gene: NA
clone size: NA
J gene: TRBJ1-2
CDR3 protein: CASSRLVQGHGNYGYTF
CDR3 DNA: TGTGCCAGCAGCCGGTTGGTTCAGGGACACGGGAACTATGGCTACACCTTC

V gene: TRBV29-1
D gene: NA
clone size: many
J gene: TRBJ2-6
CDR3 protein: CSPETSGANVLTF
CDR3 DNA: TGCAGCCCCGAGACCTCTGGGGCCAACGTCCTGACTTTC

V gene: TRBV20-1
D gene: TRBD1
clone size: few
J gene: TRBJ1-5
CDR3 protein: CSAFSDRGRNQPQHF
CDR3 DNA: TGCAGTGCTTTCTCCGACAGGGGGAGAAATCAGCCCCAGCATTTT

V gene: TRBV20-1
D gene: TRBD1
clone size: NA
J gene: TRBJ1-4
CDR3 protein: CSARETGLSEKLFF
CDR3 DNA: TGCAGTGCTAGAGAGACAGGGCTGAGTGAAAAACTGTTTTTT

V gene: TRBV12-3/TRBV12-4
D gene: TRBD1
clone size: few
J gene: TRBJ1-6
CDR3 protein: CASSIHRGNSPLHF
CDR3 DNA: TGTGCCAGCAGTATCCACAGGGGTAATTCACCCCTCCACTTT

V gene: TRBV7-3
D gene: TRBD2
clone size: few
J gene: TRBJ2-3
CDR3 protein: CASSSRTSPSGTDTQYF
CDR3 DNA: TGTGCCAGCAGCTCTAGGACTAGCCCGTCAGGGACAGATACGCAGTATTTT

V gene: TRBV7-2
D gene: TRBD2
clone size: NA
J gene: TRBJ2-7
CDR3 protein: CASSLVGGAGYEQYF
CDR3 DNA: TGTGCCAGCAGCTTAGTCGGGGGGGCGGGGTACGAGCAGTACTTC

V gene: TRBV29-1
D gene: NA
clone size: many
J gene: TRBJ2-5
CDR3 protein: CSVARGPEETQYF
CDR3 DNA: TGCAGCGTGGCCCGGGGGCCCGAAGAGACCCAGTACTTC

V gene: TRBV7-9
D gene: TRBD1
clone size: few
J gene: TRBJ2-6
CDR3 protein: CASQTGAGANVLTF
CDR3 DNA: TGTGCCAGCCAAACAGGGGCTGGGGCCAACGTCCTGACTTTC

V gene: TRBV5-1
D gene: NA
clone size: few
J gene: TRBJ2-3
CDR3 protein: CASSHRDGDTQYF
CDR3 DNA: TGCGCCAGCAGCCACCGGGACGGAGATACGCAGTATTTT

V gene: TRBV7-3
D gene: TRBD2
clone size: many
J gene: TRBJ2-1
CDR3 protein: CASSLRLAGVYNEQFF
CDR3 DNA: TGTGCCAGCAGCCTCAGACTAGCGGGAGTCTACAATGAGCAGTTCTTC

V gene: TRBV13
D gene: NA
clone size: NA
J gene: TRBJ2-3
CDR3 protein: CASGQTDTQYF
CDR3 DNA: TGTGCCAGCGGTCAAACAGATACGCAGTATTTT

V gene: TRBV4-1
D gene: NA
clone size: few
J gene: TRBJ2-1
CDR3 protein: CASSLEIPLGDNEQFF
CDR3 DNA: TGCGCCAGCAGCCTGGAGATTCCCCTTGGGGACAATGAGCAGTTCTTC

V gene: TRBV5-1
D gene: NA
clone size: few
J gene: TRBJ2-1
CDR3 protein: CASSSVVGFSNEQFF
CDR3 DNA: TGCGCCAGCAGCTCGGTGGTGGGATTCAGCAATGAGCAGTTCTTC

V gene: TRBV5-1
D gene: TRBD1
clone size: NA
J gene: TRBJ2-1
CDR3 protein: CASSSQGVTYNEQFF
CDR3 DNA: TGCGCCAGCAGCTCACAGGGGGTAACCTACAATGAGCAGTTCTTC

V gene: TRBV29-1
D gene: NA
clone size: few
J gene: TRBJ1-2
CDR3 protein: CSADLGEIQGYTF
CDR3 DNA: TGCAGCGCTGACCTCGGCGAGATCCAAGGCTACACCTTC

V gene: TRBV24-1
D gene: TRBD1
clone size: few
J gene: TRBJ2-1
CDR3 protein: CARRDRGNEQFF
CDR3 DNA: TGTGCCAGAAGGGACAGGGGGAACGAGCAGTTCTTC

V gene: TRBV6-1
D gene: TRBD2
clone size: few
J gene: TRBJ2-2
CDR3 protein: CASSELAGVAGELFF
CDR3 DNA: TGTGCCAGCAGTGAGCTAGCGGGAGTGGCCGGGGAGCTGTTTTTT

V gene: TRBV15
D gene: TRBD1
clone size: few
J gene: TRBJ2-3
CDR3 protein: CATSRVRGPDTQYF
CDR3 DNA: TGTGCCACCAGCAGAGTCAGGGGGCCAGATACGCAGTATTTT

V gene: TRBV7-2
D gene: TRBD2
clone size: few
J gene: TRBJ2-5
CDR3 protein: CASSLGWGLEETQYF
CDR3 DNA: TGTGCCAGCAGCTTAGGATGGGGACTAGAAGAGACCCAGTACTTC

V gene: TRBV5-1
D gene: NA
clone size: NA
J gene: TRBJ1-5
CDR3 protein: CASSPGRGRNQPQHF
CDR3 DNA: TGCGCCAGCAGCCCCGGTCGGGGGAGGAATCAGCCCCAGCATTTT

V gene: TRBV11-2
D gene: NA
clone size: NA
J gene: TRBJ2-1
CDR3 protein: CASSLVPISYNEQFF
CDR3 DNA: TGTGCCAGCAGCTTAGTTCCAATCTCCTACAATGAGCAGTTCTTC

V gene: TRBV6-5
D gene: TRBD2
clone size: many
J gene: TRBJ2-3
CDR3 protein: CASSYSITSGITDTQYF
CDR3 DNA: TGTGCCAGCAGTTACTCGATAACTAGCGGGATCACAGATACGCAGTATTTT

V gene: TRBV10-1
D gene: NA
clone size: few
J gene: TRBJ1-3
CDR3 protein: CASSDPRESSGNTIYF
CDR3 DNA: TGCGCCAGCAGTGACCCAAGGGAATCGTCTGGAAACACCATATATTTT

V gene: TRBV5-1
D gene: NA
clone size: NA
J gene: TRBJ1-3
CDR3 protein: CASSLRGASGNTIYF
CDR3 DNA: TGCGCCAGCAGCTTGCGGGGAGCCTCTGGAAACACCATATATTTT

V gene: TRBV9
D gene: TRBD2
clone size: NA
J gene: TRBJ2-5
CDR3 protein: CASSPPWAGRGETQYF
CDR3 DNA: TGTGCCAGCAGCCCCCCCTGGGCAGGGAGGGGAGAGACCCAGTACTTC

V gene: TRBV27
D gene: NA
clone size: once
J gene: TRBJ1-2
CDR3 protein: CASSSPPGLRGYTF
CDR3 DNA: TGTGCCAGCAGTTCGCCCCCAGGGTTGCGTGGCTACACCTTC

V gene: TRBV5-1
D gene: TRBD2
clone size: NA
J gene: TRBJ2-1
CDR3 protein: CASSPRRAGGDNEQFF
CDR3 DNA: TGCGCCAGCTCCCCCCGGAGAGCGGGAGGGGACAATGAGCAGTTCTTC

V gene: TRBV20-1
D gene: NA
clone size: NA
J gene: TRBJ2-7
CDR3 protein: CSAKEATPYPEQYF
CDR3 DNA: TGCAGTGCTAAGGAGGCTACGCCTTATCCCGAGCAGTACTTC

V gene: TRBV7-9
D gene: TRBD1
clone size: NA
J gene: TRBJ2-6
CDR3 protein: CASSKWGQGAANVLTF
CDR3 DNA: TGTGCCAGCAGCAAGTGGGGACAGGGGGCGGCCAACGTCCTGACTTTC

V gene: TRBV27
D gene: TRBD1
clone size: many
J gene: TRBJ2-7
CDR3 protein: CASSLYPQGWTYEQYF
CDR3 DNA: TGTGCCAGCAGTTTGTACCCACAGGGGTGGACCTACGAGCAGTACTTC

V gene: TRBV11-2
D gene: TRBD2
clone size: many
J gene: TRBJ2-7
CDR3 protein: CASSLPLAGRLSYEQYF
CDR3 DNA: TGTGCCAGCAGCTTACCCTTAGCGGGTCGACTCTCCTACGAGCAGTACTTC

V gene: TRBV9
D gene: TRBD1
clone size: NA
J gene: TRBJ2-2
CDR3 protein: CASTQGAVGELFF
CDR3 DNA: TGTGCCAGCACCCAGGGGGCCGTCGGGGAGCTGTTTTTT

V gene: TRBV6-5
D gene: NA
clone size: NA
J gene: TRBJ1-5
CDR3 protein: CASSAAGVGAQHF
CDR3 DNA: TGTGCCAGCAGTGCTGCAGGGGTGGGCGCCCAGCATTTT

V gene: TRBV11-1
D gene: NA
clone size: NA
J gene: TRBJ2-1
CDR3 protein: CASSLGRYTRKTADVDEQFF
CDR3 DNA: TGTGCCAGCAGCTTAGGCCGGTACACTAGAAAGACGGCAGATGTTGATGAGCAGTTCTTC

V gene: TRBV5-1
D gene: NA
clone size: NA
J gene: TRBJ2-3
CDR3 protein: CASSGGWQALSTDTQYF
CDR3 DNA: TGCGCCAGCAGCGGAGGGTGGCAGGCCCTAAGCACAGATACGCAGTATTTT

V gene: TRBV27
D gene: TRBD2
clone size: few
J gene: TRBJ2-7
CDR3 protein: CASSTGPGRLREQYF
CDR3 DNA: TGTGCCAGCAGCACCGGGCCCGGGAGGCTACGCGAGCAGTACTTC

V gene: TRBV4-1
D gene: NA
clone size: NA
J gene: TRBJ2-5
CDR3 protein: CASSHRDWQETQYF
CDR3 DNA: TGCGCCAGCAGCCACAGGGACTGGCAAGAGACCCAGTACTTC

V gene: TRBV2
D gene: TRBD2
clone size: NA
J gene: TRBJ2-3
CDR3 protein: CASSRTRTDTQYF
CDR3 DNA: TGTGCCAGCAGTAGGACTAGAACAGATACGCAGTATTTT

V gene: TRBV5-1
D gene: NA
clone size: many
J gene: TRBJ2-2
CDR3 protein: CASSFTTDTGELFF
CDR3 DNA: TGCGCCAGCAGCTTTACCACGGACACCGGGGAGCTGTTTTTT

V gene: TRBV5-1
D gene: TRBD2
clone size: few
J gene: TRBJ2-7
CDR3 protein: CASSSAGLAGGRHEQYF
CDR3 DNA: TGCGCCAGCAGCTCGGCAGGCCTAGCGGGAGGCCGCCACGAGCAGTACTTC

V gene: TRBV7-3
D gene: TRBD2
clone size: few
J gene: TRBJ2-7
CDR3 protein: CASSLVSGGNEQYF
CDR3 DNA: TGTGCCAGCAGCTTAGTAAGCGGGGGCAACGAGCAGTACTTC

V gene: TRBV20-1
D gene: NA
clone size: NA
J gene: TRBJ2-7
CDR3 protein: CSAGSEFKYEQYF
CDR3 DNA: TGCAGTGCTGGGTCGGAGTTCAAGTACGAGCAGTACTTC

V gene: TRBV25-1
D gene: NA
clone size: few
J gene: TRBJ2-7
CDR3 protein: CASRVTGTYEQYF
CDR3 DNA: TGTGCCAGCAGGGTGACAGGAACCTACGAGCAGTACTTC

V gene: TRBV29-1
D gene: NA
clone size: NA
J gene: TRBJ2-2
CDR3 protein: CSVELGQQNTGELFF
CDR3 DNA: TGCAGCGTTGAGTTAGGCCAACAGAACACCGGGGAGCTGTTTTTT

V gene: TRBV4-1
D gene: TRBD2
clone size: few
J gene: TRBJ2-7
CDR3 protein: CASSQDGASGSSSYEQYF
CDR3 DNA: TGCGCCAGCAGCCAAGATGGGGCTAGCGGGTCGAGCTCCTACGAGCAGTACTTC

V gene: TRBV6-5
D gene: NA
clone size: few
J gene: TRBJ1-5
CDR3 protein: CASSYSRNQPQHF
CDR3 DNA: TGTGCCAGCAGTTACTCGCGCAATCAGCCCCAGCATTTT

V gene: TRBV29-1
D gene: TRBD2
clone size: many
J gene: TRBJ2-3
CDR3 protein: CSVGGLAGVLGTQYF
CDR3 DNA: TGCAGCGTGGGGGGACTAGCGGGAGTTTTGGGTACGCAGTATTTT

V gene: TRBV5-1
D gene: TRBD2
clone size: few
J gene: TRBJ2-7
CDR3 protein: CASSFLAGSGYEQYF
CDR3 DNA: TGCGCCAGCAGCTTTCTAGCGGGCTCGGGTTACGAGCAGTACTTC